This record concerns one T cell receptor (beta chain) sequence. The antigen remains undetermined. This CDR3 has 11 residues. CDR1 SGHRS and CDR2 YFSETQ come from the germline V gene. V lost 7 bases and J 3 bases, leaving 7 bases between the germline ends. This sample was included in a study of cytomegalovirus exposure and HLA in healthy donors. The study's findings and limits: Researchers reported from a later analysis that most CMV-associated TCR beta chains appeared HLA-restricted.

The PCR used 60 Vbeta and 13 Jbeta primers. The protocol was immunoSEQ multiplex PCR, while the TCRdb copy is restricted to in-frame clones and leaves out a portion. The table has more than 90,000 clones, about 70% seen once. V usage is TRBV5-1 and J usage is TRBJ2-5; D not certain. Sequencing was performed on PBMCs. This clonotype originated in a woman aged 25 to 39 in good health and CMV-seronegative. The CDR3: CASRSEETQYF. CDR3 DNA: TGCGCCAGCCGTTCCGAAGAGACCCAGTACTTC.